These T cell receptor beta chains were read from a single sample in a study of blood T cell repertoires in COVID-19. TCRdb keeps only in-frame clones here, not all; method: immunoSEQ multiplex PCR. The sample contains 70,000 or so clones, 65% to 90% of which appear only once. Sequencing was performed on peripheral blood. The receptor set was obtained from a man in his sixties or seventies with active or convalescent COVID-19. CDR3s include the opening cysteine and the closing phenylalanine or tryptophan. D genes are given only for firm matches. Size is stated for part of the rows, as once, few or many counts, or as a class when the clone is expanded.

.,.,TRBV19,TRBJ2-7,TGTGCCAGTAGTTTCAGTTTCAGCTCCTACGAGCAGTACTTC,CASSFSFSSYEQYF
few,TRBD1,TRBV7-8,TRBJ1-3,TGTGCCAGCAGCCGTTATAGAGTTCCGGGGCAGGGGGCTGGATCTGGAAACACCATATATTTT,CASSRYRVPGQGAGSGNTIYF
.,TRBD1,TRBV18,TRBJ2-1,TGTGCCAGCTCACCGGGACAGGAGAATGAGCAGTTCTTC,CASSPGQENEQFF
.,TRBD2,TRBV9,TRBJ2-3,TGTGCCAGTGGGACTAGCGGGAGAGGGGAAGATACGCAGTATTTT,CASGTSGRGEDTQYF
.,.,TRBV5-1,TRBJ1-1,TGCGCCAGCAGCTTTCAGGGTAGAGGCACTGAAGCTTTCTTT,CASSFQGRGTEAFF
.,TRBD2,TRBV7-3,TRBJ2-2,TGTGCCAGCAGCTACCAGACTAGCGGGGCCGCCGGGGAGCTGTTTTTT,CASSYQTSGAAGELFF
.,.,TRBV5-6,TRBJ2-1,TGTGCCAGCAGCTCGGGTGGGAGTGGAAATGAGCAGTTCTTC,CASSSGGSGNEQFF
.,TRBD1,TRBV5-6,TRBJ2-7,TGTGCCAGCAGCCACGGACAGGGCAGGGAGCAGTACTTC,CASSHGQGREQYF
.,.,TRBV19,TRBJ1-5,TGTGCCAGTAGTATGTACGGAGGCAATCAGCCCCAGCATTTT,CASSMYGGNQPQHF
.,.,TRBV19,TRBJ1-1,TGTGCCAGTAGTATGTTTGGCAGGAGGATAATGAACACTGAAGCTTTCTTT,CASSMFGRRIMNTEAFF
.,TRBD2,TRBV7-3,TRBJ2-1,TGTGCCAGCAGCTCTTATGGAGGACTAGCGGGAGAGGGTGAGCAGTTCTTC,CASSSYGGLAGEGEQFF
.,.,TRBV5-1,TRBJ1-2,TGCGCCAGCAGCTTGGCGGCAGGGGCAGACTATGGCTACACCTTC,CASSLAAGADYGYTF
once,TRBD2,TRBV5-1,TRBJ2-1,TGCGCCAGCAGCCCTGGCCCTCGACTAGCGGGACTCTACAATGAGCAGTTCTTC,CASSPGPRLAGLYNEQFF
few,.,TRBV29-1,TRBJ1-2,TGCAGCGTTGAAGTGTCTCAGGTCGGCGGCTACACCTTC,CSVEVSQVGGYTF
.,.,TRBV6-1,TRBJ1-1,TGTGCCAGCAGTGAAGGAGTCCGGGCAGGGATGAACACTGAAGCTTTCTTT,CASSEGVRAGMNTEAFF
.,.,TRBV4-1,TRBJ2-1,TGCGCCAGCAGCCTGAACGCCGGACAGCCTTACAATGAGCAGTTCTTC,CASSLNAGQPYNEQFF
.,.,TRBV18,TRBJ1-1,TGTGCCAGCTCACCGATTTTTGGGGGCCCGGGCACTGAAGCTTTCTTT,CASSPIFGGPGTEAFF